Listed below are T cell receptor beta chains from one sample, sequenced in a study of cytomegalovirus exposure and HLA in healthy donors. Only in-frame clones appear in the TCRdb table, and some are missing; sequencing was by immunoSEQ multiplex PCR. The data show approximately 190,000 clones, with around 81% seen just once and around 2.1% held by the top ten. The sequenced material came from PBMCs. These receptors originate from a woman under 30 in good health and CMV-seropositive. The CDR3 runs from the conserved cysteine through the conserved F or W. Each record gives: CDR3 protein, CDR3 DNA, D gene, clone size, V gene, J gene. D genes are given only for firm matches. Expanded clones get a size class; other rows say once, few or many, or leave the size out.

CDR3aa: CASSALRLAGGTDTQYF
CDR3nt: TGTGCCAGCAGCGCATTAAGACTAGCGGGGGGTACCGATACGCAGTATTTT
d_gene: TRBD2
abundance: -
v_gene: TRBV7-9
j_gene: TRBJ2-3

CDR3aa: CASSEGQVRGYTF
CDR3nt: TGTGCCAGCAGTGAAGGGCAGGTTCGCGGCTACACCTTC
d_gene: -
abundance: -
v_gene: TRBV2
j_gene: TRBJ1-2

CDR3aa: CASSSWDREGGYTF
CDR3nt: TGTGCCAGCAGTTCCTGGGACAGGGAGGGGGGCTACACCTTC
d_gene: TRBD1
abundance: once
v_gene: TRBV6-6
j_gene: TRBJ1-2

CDR3aa: CASSISRYSSQPQHF
CDR3nt: TGTGCCAGTAGTATATCTAGGTACTCGTCGCAGCCCCAGCATTTT
d_gene: -
abundance: -
v_gene: TRBV19
j_gene: TRBJ1-5

CDR3aa: CSVKLRLAVQETQYF
CDR3nt: TGCAGCGTTAAACTAAGACTAGCGGTTCAAGAGACCCAGTACTTC
d_gene: TRBD2
abundance: once
v_gene: TRBV29-1
j_gene: TRBJ2-5

CDR3aa: CASSVVRETQYF
CDR3nt: TGTGCCAGCAGCGTAGTCCGGGAGACCCAGTACTTC
d_gene: -
abundance: -
v_gene: TRBV9
j_gene: TRBJ2-5

CDR3aa: CSVEVGGQETQYF
CDR3nt: TGCAGCGTTGAAGTTGGAGGTCAAGAGACCCAGTACTTC
d_gene: -
abundance: -
v_gene: TRBV29-1
j_gene: TRBJ2-5

CDR3aa: CASNSVGGYSNQPQHF
CDR3nt: TGTGCCAGCAATTCGGTAGGGGGATATAGCAATCAGCCCCAGCATTTT
d_gene: -
abundance: -
v_gene: TRBV2
j_gene: TRBJ1-5

CDR3aa: CASRGGRTTNEKLFF
CDR3nt: TGTGCCAGCAGGGGGGGACGGACAACTAATGAAAAACTGTTTTTT
d_gene: -
abundance: few
v_gene: TRBV6-6
j_gene: TRBJ1-4

CDR3aa: CASSSLNTGELFF
CDR3nt: TGTGCCAGCAGCTCCCTGAACACCGGGGAGCTGTTTTTT
d_gene: -
abundance: -
v_gene: TRBV28
j_gene: TRBJ2-2

CDR3aa: CARSLLAEVGYGYTF
CDR3nt: TGTGCCAGAAGCTTGCTGGCTGAGGTGGGCTATGGCTACACCTTC
d_gene: -
abundance: -
v_gene: TRBV5-3
j_gene: TRBJ1-2

CDR3aa: CASSESGAGGFYEQYF
CDR3nt: TGCGCCAGCAGTGAGTCGGGGGCAGGGGGTTTCTACGAGCAGTACTTC
d_gene: TRBD1
abundance: -
v_gene: TRBV10-1
j_gene: TRBJ2-7

CDR3aa: CASKRSGGAVEQFF
CDR3nt: TGTGCCAGTAAGAGGAGCGGGGGGGCGGTCGAGCAGTTCTTC
d_gene: TRBD2
abundance: -
v_gene: TRBV19
j_gene: TRBJ2-1

CDR3aa: CASSYSAAGNTEAFF
CDR3nt: TGTGCCAGCAGTTACTCAGCGGCAGGTAACACTGAAGCTTTCTTT
d_gene: -
abundance: few
v_gene: TRBV6-5
j_gene: TRBJ1-1

CDR3aa: CASSLGGNTGELFF
CDR3nt: TGTGCCAGCAGCTTGGGAGGAAACACCGGGGAGCTGTTTTTT
d_gene: -
abundance: -
v_gene: TRBV7-3
j_gene: TRBJ2-2

CDR3aa: CASSSGQYGYTF
CDR3nt: TGTGCCAGCAGTTCCGGACAGTATGGCTACACCTTC
d_gene: -
abundance: -
v_gene: TRBV28
j_gene: TRBJ1-2

CDR3aa: CASSSPGTGLGGYTF
CDR3nt: TGTGCCAGCAGTTCCCCCGGGACAGGGTTAGGAGGCTACACCTTC
d_gene: TRBD1
abundance: -
v_gene: TRBV6-5
j_gene: TRBJ1-2

CDR3aa: CASSRDRGTGANGLTF
CDR3nt: TGCGCCAGCAGCCGAGATCGCGGGACTGGGGCCAACGGCCTGACTTTC
d_gene: -
abundance: -
v_gene: TRBV4-3
j_gene: TRBJ2-6

CDR3aa: CASAPLSIPWTGHGYTF
CDR3nt: TGCGCCAGCGCACCGCTATCGATACCCTGGACAGGGCACGGCTACACCTTC
d_gene: TRBD1
abundance: -
v_gene: TRBV10-2
j_gene: TRBJ1-2

CDR3aa: CASWKGGHNNEQFF
CDR3nt: TGCGCCAGCTGGAAGGGGGGGCATAACAATGAGCAGTTCTTC
d_gene: -
abundance: -
v_gene: TRBV5-1
j_gene: TRBJ2-1

CDR3aa: CASSTGQGMNTEAFF
CDR3nt: TGTGCCAGCAGCACCGGACAGGGGATGAACACTGAAGCTTTCTTT
d_gene: TRBD1
abundance: -
v_gene: TRBV5-4
j_gene: TRBJ1-1

CDR3aa: CASSLVLVAGGSSTDTQYF
CDR3nt: TGTGCCAGCAGCTTAGTCTTGGTAGCGGGGGGCTCTAGCACAGATACGCAGTATTTT
d_gene: TRBD2
abundance: once
v_gene: TRBV11-3
j_gene: TRBJ2-3

CDR3aa: CASSARDRNIQYF
CDR3nt: TGTGCCAGCAGTGCCCGGGATCGGAACATTCAGTACTTC
d_gene: -
abundance: -
v_gene: TRBV6-1
j_gene: TRBJ2-4

CDR3aa: CASSLRTSGDQETQYF
CDR3nt: TGTGCCAGCAGCCTTCGGACTAGCGGGGACCAAGAGACCCAGTACTTC
d_gene: TRBD2
abundance: -
v_gene: TRBV9
j_gene: TRBJ2-5

CDR3aa: CASSFHSYEQYF
CDR3nt: TGTGCCAGCAGCTTTCACAGTTACGAGCAGTACTTC
d_gene: -
abundance: -
v_gene: TRBV5-4
j_gene: TRBJ2-7

CDR3aa: CASSQEGTGVWNTQYF
CDR3nt: TGTGCCAGCAGCCAAGAGGGGACAGGGGTGTGGAATACGCAGTATTTT
d_gene: TRBD1
abundance: -
v_gene: TRBV4-2
j_gene: TRBJ2-3

CDR3aa: CASSFLAGRNSGNTIYF
CDR3nt: TGTGCCAGCAGCTTTCTCGCAGGAAGAAACTCTGGAAACACCATATATTTT
d_gene: -
abundance: -
v_gene: TRBV7-9
j_gene: TRBJ1-3

CDR3aa: CASSESEEYEQYF
CDR3nt: TGTGCCAGCAGTGAATCCGAGGAGTACGAGCAGTACTTC
d_gene: -
abundance: -
v_gene: TRBV6-1
j_gene: TRBJ2-7

CDR3aa: CASSSGLAGLKNEQFF
CDR3nt: TGTGCCAGCAGCTCGGGACTAGCGGGCCTCAAGAATGAGCAGTTCTTC
d_gene: TRBD2
abundance: once
v_gene: TRBV11-3
j_gene: TRBJ2-1

CDR3aa: CASSPGTLSSYNEQFF
CDR3nt: TGTGCCAGCAGCCCCGGGACATTGAGCTCCTACAATGAGCAGTTCTTC
d_gene: -
abundance: -
v_gene: TRBV28
j_gene: TRBJ2-1

CDR3aa: CASSSEGGGLLTGYTF
CDR3nt: TGTGCCAGTAGTTCAGAAGGGGGGGGGCTCTTAACGGGCTACACCTTC
d_gene: -
abundance: -
v_gene: TRBV19
j_gene: TRBJ1-2

CDR3aa: CASSHKDRRLSYEQYF
CDR3nt: TGCGCCAGCAGCCACAAGGACAGGCGACTTTCCTACGAGCAGTACTTC
d_gene: TRBD1
abundance: -
v_gene: TRBV4-1
j_gene: TRBJ2-7

CDR3aa: CASSNLDRENQPQHF
CDR3nt: TGCGCCAGCAGTAACCTTGACAGGGAAAATCAGCCCCAGCATTTT
d_gene: TRBD1
abundance: -
v_gene: TRBV10-2
j_gene: TRBJ1-5

CDR3aa: CASSFREGLAGEDEQFF
CDR3nt: TGTGCCAGCAGCTTCAGGGAAGGGCTAGCGGGGGAGGATGAGCAGTTCTTC
d_gene: TRBD2
abundance: -
v_gene: TRBV13
j_gene: TRBJ2-1

CDR3aa: CASSLAGGGGANVLTF
CDR3nt: TGTGCCAGCAGCTTGGCGGGGGGCGGTGGGGCCAACGTCCTGACTTTC
d_gene: -
abundance: -
v_gene: TRBV5-6
j_gene: TRBJ2-6

CDR3aa: CASSSLLSGDGYTF
CDR3nt: TGCGCCAGCAGCTCACTACTCTCAGGGGATGGCTACACCTTC
d_gene: -
abundance: -
v_gene: TRBV5-1
j_gene: TRBJ1-2

CDR3aa: CASTWGLAGGSTDTQYF
CDR3nt: TGCGCCAGCACCTGGGGGCTAGCGGGGGGTAGCACAGATACGCAGTATTTT
d_gene: TRBD2
abundance: -
v_gene: TRBV4-1
j_gene: TRBJ2-3

CDR3aa: CAWSRLLQETQYF
CDR3nt: TGTGCCTGGAGTCGACTGCTCCAAGAGACCCAGTACTTC
d_gene: -
abundance: few
v_gene: TRBV30
j_gene: TRBJ2-5

CDR3aa: CASSRQGRDQPQHF
CDR3nt: TGTGCCAGCAGCAGACAGGGTCGGGATCAGCCCCAGCATTTT
d_gene: TRBD1
abundance: -
v_gene: TRBV6-5
j_gene: TRBJ1-5

CDR3aa: CASKVAGGSTDTQYF
CDR3nt: TGTGCCAGTAAAGTCGCAGGGGGCAGCACAGATACGCAGTATTTT
d_gene: TRBD1
abundance: -
v_gene: TRBV19
j_gene: TRBJ2-3

CDR3aa: CASSQGLAGPSTDTQYF
CDR3nt: TGCGCCAGCAGCCAAGGACTAGCGGGACCAAGCACAGATACGCAGTATTTT
d_gene: TRBD2
abundance: -
v_gene: TRBV5-1
j_gene: TRBJ2-3

CDR3aa: CAWSVFRETQYF
CDR3nt: TGTGCCTGGAGTGTTTTCCGTGAGACCCAGTACTTC
d_gene: -
abundance: few
v_gene: TRBV30
j_gene: TRBJ2-5